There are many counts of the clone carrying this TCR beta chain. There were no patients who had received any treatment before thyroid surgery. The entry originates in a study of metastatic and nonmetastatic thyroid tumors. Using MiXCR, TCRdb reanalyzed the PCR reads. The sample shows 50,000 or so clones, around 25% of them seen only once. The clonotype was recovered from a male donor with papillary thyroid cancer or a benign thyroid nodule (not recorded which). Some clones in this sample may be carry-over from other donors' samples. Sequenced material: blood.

CDR3 amino acids: CASSPRTSGLNPNNEQFF. In DNA, the CDR3 is TGTGCCAGCTCACCTAGGACTAGCGGGCTCAACCCTAACAATGAGCAGTTCTTC. The genes are TRBV18 and TRBJ2-1; the match to TRBD2 covers 11 bases. The CDR3 runs 18 residues. The junction had 12 bases not matched to a gene; V was cut back by 3 bases and J by 5 bases. Looked up from germline, CDR1 is KGHSH and CDR2 is LQKENI.